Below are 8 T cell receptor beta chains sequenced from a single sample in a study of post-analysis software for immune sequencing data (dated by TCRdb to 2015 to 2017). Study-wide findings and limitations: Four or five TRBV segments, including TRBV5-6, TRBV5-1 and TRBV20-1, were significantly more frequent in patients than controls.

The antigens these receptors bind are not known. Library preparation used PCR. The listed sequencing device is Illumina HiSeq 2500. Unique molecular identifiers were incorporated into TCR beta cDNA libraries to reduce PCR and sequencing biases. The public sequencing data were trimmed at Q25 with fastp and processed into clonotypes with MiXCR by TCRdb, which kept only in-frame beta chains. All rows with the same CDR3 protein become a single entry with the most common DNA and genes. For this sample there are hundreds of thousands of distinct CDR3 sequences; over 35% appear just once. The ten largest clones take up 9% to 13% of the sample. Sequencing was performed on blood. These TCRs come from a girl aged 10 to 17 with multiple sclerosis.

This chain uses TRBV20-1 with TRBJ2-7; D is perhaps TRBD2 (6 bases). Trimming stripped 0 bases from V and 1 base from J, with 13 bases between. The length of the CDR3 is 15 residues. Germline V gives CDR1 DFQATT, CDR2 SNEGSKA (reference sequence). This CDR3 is CSARDRGRESYEQYF. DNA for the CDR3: TGCAGTGCTAGAGATCGGGGACGGGAGTCCTACGAGCAGTACTTC.

For the CDR3, the DNA is TGCAGCGTCCGTGGACAGTTTACCTACGAGCAGTACTTC. It translates to CSVRGQFTYEQYF. The chain uses TRBV29-1 and TRBJ2-7; tentatively, D is TRBD1 (6 bases). Per the germline V gene, CDR1 is SQVTM and CDR2 is ANQGSEA. This CDR3 is 13 amino acids long. V lost 6 bases and J lost 2, with 14 bases in between.

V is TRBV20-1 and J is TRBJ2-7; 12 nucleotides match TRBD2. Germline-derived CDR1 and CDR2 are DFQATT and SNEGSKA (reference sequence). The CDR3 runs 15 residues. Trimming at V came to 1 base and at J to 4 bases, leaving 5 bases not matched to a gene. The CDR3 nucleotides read TGCAGTGCTAGAGGAGGACTAGCGGGGCAGTACGAGCAGTACTTC. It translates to CSARGGLAGQYEQYF.

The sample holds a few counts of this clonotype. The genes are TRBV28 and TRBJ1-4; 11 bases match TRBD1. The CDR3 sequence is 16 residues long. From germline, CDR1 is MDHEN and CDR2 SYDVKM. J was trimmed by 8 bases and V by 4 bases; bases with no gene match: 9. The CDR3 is CASSSSEDRGPEKLFF. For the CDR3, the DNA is TGTGCCAGCAGTTCCTCCGAGGACAGGGGGCCGGAAAAACTGTTTTTT.

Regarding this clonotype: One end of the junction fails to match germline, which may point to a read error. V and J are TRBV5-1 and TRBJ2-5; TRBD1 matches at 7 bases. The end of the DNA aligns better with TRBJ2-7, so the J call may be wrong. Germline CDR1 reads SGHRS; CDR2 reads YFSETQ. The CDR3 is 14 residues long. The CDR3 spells CTSSLFQGAYEQYF. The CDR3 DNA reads TGCACCAGCAGCTTGTTCCAGGGGGCCTACGAGCAGTACTTC.

CDR3 DNA: TGCAGTGCTGCGGGTGTGGCGGGCGGGGGAACAGATACGCAGTATTTT. It yields the protein CSAAGVAGGGTDTQYF. This chain uses TRBV20-1 with TRBJ2-3; TRBD2 matches 7 bases. Trimming removed 5 bases from V and 3 bases from J; junction bases left unmatched: 14. The length of the CDR3 is 16 residues. The germline gives CDR1 DFQATT, CDR2 SNEGSKA (reference sequence).

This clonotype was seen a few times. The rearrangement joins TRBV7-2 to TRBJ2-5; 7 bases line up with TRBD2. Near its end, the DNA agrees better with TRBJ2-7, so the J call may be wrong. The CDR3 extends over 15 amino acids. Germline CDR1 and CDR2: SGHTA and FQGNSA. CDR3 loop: CASSRASGTNYEQYF. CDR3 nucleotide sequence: TGTGCCAGCAGCCGCGCGTCCGGGACTAACTACGAGCAGTACTTC.

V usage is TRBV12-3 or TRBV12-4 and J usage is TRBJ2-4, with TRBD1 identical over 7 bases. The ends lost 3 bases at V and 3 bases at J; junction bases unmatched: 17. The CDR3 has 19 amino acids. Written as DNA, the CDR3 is TGTGCCAGCAGTTTCCGGCCGGGACAGAGGATGTTTGGCAAAAACATTCAGTACTTC. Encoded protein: CASSFRPGQRMFGKNIQYF.